Below are 18 T cell receptor beta chains sequenced from a single sample in a study of blood T cells in healthy people across ages. A second PCR, run for roughly 7 to 12 cycles, used a sample-barcoded 5' primer plus a J-beta primer mix. One entry per CDR3 protein results from TCRdb running MiXCR on the 5' RACE reads. The sample yields 750,000 to 950,000 distinct CDR3 sequences, more than 25% seen once. This sample was shared with a second study, whose subject was T cells of mothers and their children.

The sample taken for sequencing was blood. Receptors originate from a boy younger than 18 in good health.

The chain recombines TRBV4-1 with TRBJ2-7; either TRBD1 or TRBD2 may fit D (5 bases each). CDR3 length: 16 amino acids. Germline loops: CDR1 MGHRA, CDR2 YSYEKL. Trimming left V 0 bases short and J 2 bases short, with 14 bases between. The CDR3 nucleotides are TGCGCCAGCAGCCAAGATAGTGGTAGAGGGGCCTACGAGCAGTACTTC. Amino acids: CASSQDSGRGAYEQYF.

V is TRBV18 and J is TRBJ1-2; 7 bases are shared with TRBD1. The CDR3 spans 15 residues. Germline V gene lookup returns CDR1 KGHSH and CDR2 LQKENI. J gave up 0 bases and V 5 bases, and 6 bases lay outside the gene matches. The CDR3 sequence is CASSVGQVANYGYTF. CDR3 in DNA: TGTGCCAGCTCAGTAGGACAGGTAGCTAACTATGGCTACACCTTC.

The CDR3 protein is CSARVEGYTF. CDR3 nucleotides: TGCAGTGCTAGAGTGGAGGGCTACACCTTC. V and J are TRBV20-1 and TRBJ1-2; D is ambiguous. Trimming shortened V by 1 base and J by 8 bases, and 5 bases separated the two germline ends. Germline V lookup: CDR1 DFQATT, CDR2 SNEGSKA (reference sequence). The CDR3 totals 10 residues.

CDR3 nucleotides: TGTGCCAGTAGTGGGGTGCGGAATCTAGCCAAAAACATTCAGTACTTC. Translating gives CASSGVRNLAKNIQYF. This chain links TRBV19 with TRBJ2-4; D is unresolved. V shed 5 bases and J shed 0 bases, with 14 bases lying between them. Per germline, CDR1 LNHDA and CDR2 SQIVND (reference sequence). CDR3 length: 16 amino acids.

This clonotype was counted between two and nine times. The chain couples TRBV5-5 to TRBJ1-6, with 11 positions matching TRBD1. The CDR3 loop spans 16 amino acids. The germline V gene has CDR1 SGHKS and CDR2 YYEKEE (reference sequence). The junction had 5 bases not matched to a gene; V was cut back by 3 bases and J by 6 bases. The DNA for the CDR3 is TGTGCCAGCAGCTGGACAGGGGGCATTAGTAATTCACCCCTCCACTTT. It codes for CASSWTGGISNSPLHF.

This chain joins TRBV7-9 and TRBJ2-7; either TRBD1 or TRBD2 may fit D (5 bases each). Trimming took 3 bases from V and 2 from J, leaving 20 bases between them. The CDR3 is 17 residues long. Germline V gives CDR1 SEHNR, CDR2 FQNEAQ (reference sequence). The CDR3, as DNA: TGTGCCAGCAGCTTTGAAATGGGGACCCACGGGGCCTACGAGCAGTACTTC. This gives the protein CASSFEMGTHGAYEQYF.

The table lists this clonotype with a few counts. The V gene is TRBV5-1, the J gene TRBJ2-5, with D tentatively TRBD2 (5 bases). CDR1 and CDR2 from the germline V gene are SGHRS and YFSETQ. This CDR3 comprises 13 residues. Deletions cut 0 bases from V and 11 bases from J, with 14 bases between. CDR3 in DNA: TGCGCCAGCAGCTTGGACAACGGGATGGAGCAGTACTTC. Protein: CASSLDNGMEQYF. Filled out from reference TRBV5-1 and TRBJ2-5, the complete variable domain reads KAGVTQTPRYLIKTRGQQVTLSCSPISGHRSVSWYQQTPGQGLQFLFEYFSETQRNKGNFPGRFSGRQFSNSRSEMNVSTLELGDSALYLCASSLDNGMEQYFGPGTRLLVL.

This clonotype was seen a handful of times. This chain links TRBV10-2 with TRBJ2-7; D possibly corresponds to TRBD1 (5 bases). Trimming took off 10 bases at V and 0 bases at J, with 16 bases between the two ends. The CDR3 is 14 residues long. Looked up from germline, CDR1 is WSHSY and CDR2 is SAAADI. The CDR3 coding sequence is TGCGCCACCCAGGGATACAGGTACTCCTACGAGCAGTACTTC. Encoded protein: CATQGYRYSYEQYF.

The chain combines TRBV6-4 with TRBJ1-5, with TRBD1 matching over 7 bases. Germline V gene data show CDR1 as MRHNA and CDR2 as SNTAGT. The CDR3 contains 14 residues. V lost 3 bases and J lost 8; bases outside the gene matches: 7. The chain's CDR3 is CASSENRGSEPQHF. CDR3 bases: TGTGCCAGCAGTGAAAACAGGGGTAGTGAGCCCCAGCATTTT.

This chain uses TRBV12-3 or TRBV12-4 with TRBJ2-4; D is possibly TRBD2 (6 bases). The CDR3 extends over 15 amino acids. V was shortened by 1 base and J by 7 bases, with 14 bases between the two germline ends. The CDR3 nucleotides read TGTGCCAGCAGTTTAGAGTACGGTCGGGGGAACATTCAGTACTTC. Its translation is CASSLEYGRGNIQYF.

This chain links TRBV6-6 with TRBJ2-5; tentative D call: TRBD2 (6 bases). Looked up from germline, CDR1 is MNHNY and CDR2 is SVGAGI (reference sequence). The CDR3 contains 13 residues. Trimming left V 6 bases short and J 5 bases short, with 13 bases between. The CDR3 loop is CASRVTSPETQYF. The CDR3 nucleotides are TGTGCCAGCAGAGTGACTAGTCCGGAGACCCAGTACTTC.

This clonotype was seen a single time. The V gene is TRBV7-2, the J gene TRBJ2-3; D uncertain. Germline V CDR1 and CDR2: SGHTA, FQGNSA. V gave up 4 bases and J gave up 3 bases, with 11 bases separating them. This CDR3 spans 14 amino acids. CDR3 sequence (DNA): TGTGCCAGCAGCTGGCTGGCCTTGACAGATACGCAGTATTTT. It translates to CASSWLALTDTQYF.

The rearrangement links TRBV6-6 to TRBJ2-2; D possibly matches TRBD1 or TRBD2 (5 bases each). Germline CDR1 is MNHNY and CDR2 is SVGAGI (reference sequence). V lost 6 bases to trimming and J lost 4 bases, with 15 bases between them. The CDR3 length is 15 residues. The CDR3 DNA follows: TGTGCCAGCAGGGGGCAGGGAGAATCCACCGGGGAGCTGTTTTTT. Its protein is CASRGQGESTGELFF.

This clonotype was recorded a few times. The chain carries TRBV7-9 and TRBJ1-1; possible D gene TRBD1, 5 bases. Germline assignment: CDR1 SEHNR and CDR2 FQNEAQ (reference sequence). This CDR3 contains 15 residues. V dropped 1 base and J dropped 0 bases, with 9 bases sitting between them. CDR3 in amino acids: CASSLGWGMNTEAFF. The CDR3 bases are TGTGCCAGCAGCTTAGGGTGGGGGATGAACACTGAAGCTTTCTTT. The variable domain in full, completed from reference TRBV7-9 and TRBJ1-1, reads DTGVSQNPRHKITKRGQNVTFRCDPISEHNRLYWYRQTLGQGPEFLTYFQNEAQLEKSRLLSDRFSAERPKGSFSTLEIQRTEQGDSAMYLCASSLGWGMNTEAFFGQGTRLTVV.

Only a few counts were recorded for this clonotype. This rearrangement joins TRBV3-1 to TRBJ2-7; D is uncertain. This CDR3 is built from 13 residues. The ends were cut back, 3 bases at V and 3 bases at J, with 9 bases in the middle. Looked up from germline, CDR1 is LGHDT and CDR2 is YNNKEL (reference sequence). The CDR3 coding sequence is TGTGCCAGCAGCCATGACACTGGCTACGAGCAGTACTTC. It translates to CASSHDTGYEQYF.

This clonotype was observed a few times. The gene calls are TRBV20-1 and TRBJ2-7; 8 nucleotides align to TRBD1. The V gene end was trimmed by 5 bases and the J gene end by 3 bases; junction bases not matched to a gene: 6. This CDR3 has 13 residues. Per germline, CDR1 DFQATT and CDR2 SNEGSKA (reference sequence). The CDR3 nucleotides read TGCAGTGCTTTTGGACAGGGCCTCTACGAGCAGTACTTC. It translates to CSAFGQGLYEQYF.

This clonotype was seen a few times. V is TRBV11-2 and J is TRBJ1-2, with D possibly matching TRBD1 (6 bases). The CDR3 loop spans 16 amino acids. Per the germline V gene, CDR1 is SGHAT and CDR2 is FQNNGV. Trimming cost V 4 bases and J 4 bases, with 19 bases left between them. The CDR3 nucleotides are TGTGCCAGCAGCTCGATTCTTCGGACAGTTTCCTATGGCTACACCTTC. This translates into CASSSILRTVSYGYTF.

The rearrangement uses TRBV6-5 and TRBJ1-4, with D possibly TRBD1 on 5 matching bases. The CDR3 is 14 residues long. Deletions cut 7 bases from V and 4 bases from J, with 13 bases between. The germline CDR1 and CDR2 sequences are MNHEY and SVGAGI. The DNA for the CDR3 is TGTGCCAGCAAACCCGACAGTGGTAATGAAAAACTGTTTTTT. This encodes CASKPDSGNEKLFF.